These 19 T cell receptor beta chains share one sample of origin, sequenced in a study of blood T cell repertoires in COVID-19 (TCRdb year 2020). Library preparation employed the immunoSEQ multiplex PCR assay. What TCRdb holds here is the immuneACCESS table cut down to in-frame rearrangements. Part of the clones is not present; checked against another copy, under half of the missing clones reflect an unresolved V gene, and the others are unexplained. The sample contains some 73,000 clones, about 86% of them found a single time. About 6% of the sample belongs to the ten largest clones. Sequences were obtained from peripheral blood. The receptors were gathered from a man older than 75 with COVID-19, enrolled during active disease.

The genes are TRBV9 and TRBJ2-7; D might be TRBD2 (6 bases). From germline, CDR1 is SGDLS and CDR2 YYNGEE. The CDR3 is 14 amino acids. The ends were cut back, 0 bases at V and 2 bases at J, with 9 bases in the middle. For the CDR3, the DNA is TGTGCCAGCAGCGTAGGGTGGGGGGCCTACGAGCAGTACTTC. Encoded protein: CASSVGWGAYEQYF.

The chain couples TRBV7-6 to TRBJ2-5; 12 bases are shared with TRBD2. CDR1 and CDR2 from the germline V gene are SGHVS and FNYEAQ. The CDR3 totals 16 residues. Germline trimming cut 1 base from V and 4 bases from J; bases unmatched to any gene: 4. CDR3 coding DNA: TGTGCCAGCAGCTTAGGGCTAGCGGGGGGGCGAGAGACCCAGTACTTC. Translated, it gives CASSLGLAGGRETQYF.

The chain uses TRBV7-8 and TRBJ1-5; D gene ambiguous. There are 15 residues in the CDR3. From germline, CDR1 is SGHVS and CDR2 FQNEAQ. V was shortened by 2 bases and J by 5 bases, with 13 bases between the two germline ends. CDR3 region: CASSLFTGVDQPQHF. The CDR3 DNA reads as TGTGCCAGCAGCTTATTCACTGGAGTAGATCAGCCCCAGCATTTT.

The chain employs TRBV19 and TRBJ1-6; D is unresolved. Germline V CDR1 and CDR2: LNHDA, SQIVND (reference sequence). This CDR3 comprises 16 residues. V was cut by 2 bases and J by 0 bases, with 8 bases left in between. Here the CDR3 reads CASSISGSSYNSPLHF. Here the CDR3 DNA reads TGTGCCAGTAGTATATCGGGGAGCTCCTATAATTCACCCCTCCACTTT.

CDR3 region: CASSQVLLASTDTQYF. In DNA, the CDR3 is TGTGCCAGCAGCCAAGTGTTACTAGCTAGCACAGATACGCAGTATTTT. The J gene is TRBJ2-3, the V gene TRBV14, with a possible D match to TRBD2 (6 bases). Germline V gene lookup returns CDR1 SGHDN and CDR2 FVKESK. The CDR3 is 16 residues long. V was cut by 1 base and J by 0 bases, with 11 bases left in between.

V usage is TRBV3-1 (or the pseudogene TRBV3-2) and J usage is TRBJ2-4; maybe TRBD1 (6 bases). V gave up 0 bases and J gave up 7 bases, with 10 bases separating them. There are 14 residues in the CDR3. Germline V CDR1 and CDR2: LGHDT, YNNKEL (reference sequence). The CDR3 loop is CASSQDVTGNIQYF. DNA of the CDR3: TGTGCCAGCAGCCAAGACGTGACAGGTAACATTCAGTACTTC.

The chain combines TRBV28 with TRBJ1-2; TRBD1 aligns across 8 bases. V shed 6 bases and J 7 bases; nucleotides not matched to a gene: 7. Germline V lookup: CDR1 MDHEN, CDR2 SYDVKM. CDR3 size: 13 residues. The CDR3 loop is CASRRTGWFGYTF. In DNA, the CDR3 is TGTGCCAGCAGGAGGACAGGGTGGTTTGGCTACACCTTC.

This chain joins TRBV27 and TRBJ2-2; D unresolved. V was cut by 3 bases and J by 3 bases, with 8 bases left in between. From germline, CDR1 is MNHEY and CDR2 SMNVEV (reference sequence). This CDR3 comprises 14 residues. The CDR3 region has the DNA TGTGCCAGCAGTTTTCAGTTGGACACCGGGGAGCTGTTTTTT. It is translated as CASSFQLDTGELFF.

The chain joins TRBV7-9 to TRBJ1-1; 9 bases fit TRBD1. Germline CDR1 is SEHNR and CDR2 is FQNEAQ (reference sequence). This CDR3 spans 16 amino acids. With 5 bases clipped from V and 3 bases from J, the junction kept 10 bases outside the gene matches. CDR3 sequence (DNA): TGTGCCAGCAGCCCTGGGACAGGGAAAGAGGACACTGAAGCTTTCTTT. Translated: CASSPGTGKEDTEAFF.

This clone was counted between two and nine times. This chain joins TRBV9 and TRBJ1-4; 8 nucleotides line up with TRBD1. With V trimmed by 4 bases and J by 6 bases, 5 bases remained unmatched. CDR3 length equals 14 residues. Germline values: CDR1 SGDLS, CDR2 YYNGEE. DNA of the CDR3: TGTGCCAGCAGCCCCGGACAGGGTTATGAAAAACTGTTTTTT. Its translation: CASSPGQGYEKLFF.

The rearrangement uses TRBV10-2 and TRBJ1-1, with TRBD1 identical over 8 bases. The V gene end was trimmed by 2 bases and the J gene end by 7 bases; junction bases not matched to a gene: 6. The CDR3 covers 14 residues. Germline values: CDR1 WSHSY, CDR2 SAAADI. CDR3 coding DNA: TGCGCCAGCAGTGAGAGGACAGGGATCAGTGAAGCTTTCTTT. Translation gives CASSERTGISEAFF.

The chain joins TRBV7-9 to TRBJ2-7; a weak D match, TRBD2 (6 bases). The germline CDR1 and CDR2 sequences are SEHNR and FQNEAQ (reference sequence). CDR3 size: 12 residues. V lost 5 bases to trimming and J lost 13 bases, with 18 bases between them. As DNA, the CDR3 is TGTGCCAGCAGCCCCTCGACGGGACTGCTTTACTTC. Protein: CASSPSTGLLYF.

The chain couples TRBV19 to TRBJ2-3, with TRBD2 matching over 15 bases. V was clipped by 9 bases and J by 10 bases; unmatched bases: 5. The CDR3 spans 13 residues. The germline V gene encodes CDR1 LNHDA and CDR2 SQIVND (reference sequence). The CDR3 is CASQGLAGGPQYF. Here the CDR3 DNA reads TGTGCCAGCCAGGGACTAGCGGGGGGACCGCAGTATTTT.

V usage is TRBV5-5 and J usage is TRBJ1-6, with unresolved D. CDR1 and CDR2 (germline): SGHKS, YYEKEE (reference sequence). This CDR3 has 14 residues. Trimming removed 2 bases at V and 6 bases at J, with 9 bases between. The CDR3 DNA reads TGTGCCAGCAGCTTTCAGGTACTTAATTCACCCCTCCACTTT. This sequence encodes CASSFQVLNSPLHF.

The chain is built from TRBV7-9 and TRBJ2-3; TRBD2 agrees at 10 bases. Germline-derived CDR1 and CDR2 are SEHNR and FQNEAQ (reference sequence). There are 16 residues in the CDR3. Trimming at V came to 1 base and at J to 2 bases, leaving 3 bases not matched to a gene. Written as DNA, the CDR3 is TGTGCCAGCAGCTTAGGACTAGCGGGCCCCACAGATACGCAGTATTTT. Amino acids: CASSLGLAGPTDTQYF. Combining the CDR3 with reference TRBV7-9 and TRBJ2-3 gives the whole variable domain DTGVSQNPRHKITKRGQNVTFRCDPISEHNRLYWYRQTLGQGPEFLTYFQNEAQLEKSRLLSDRFSAERPKGSFSTLEIQRTEQGDSAMYLCASSLGLAGPTDTQYFGPGTRLTVL.

The V and J genes are TRBV7-6 and TRBJ2-1; 9 positions agree with TRBD2. Per germline, CDR1 SGHVS and CDR2 FNYEAQ. CDR3 length: 20 residues. The J segment lost 1 base and the V segment lost 5 bases, leaving 18 bases of the junction unmatched. CDR3 nucleotide sequence: TGTGCCAGCAGCCGAATGGGCGGGGGGGCCCGGACTCCATCCTACAATGAGCAGTTCTTC. Translation: CASSRMGGGARTPSYNEQFF. The variable domain in full, with the rest retrieved from reference TRBV7-6 and TRBJ2-1, is GAGVSQSPRYKVTKRGQDVALRCDPISGHVSLYWYRQALGQGPEFLTYFNYEAQQDKSGLPNDRFSAERPEGSISTLTIQRTEQRDSAMYRCASSRMGGGARTPSYNEQFFGPGTRLTVL.

Regarding this clone: The same CDR3 is also encoded by other DNA sequences in this sample. CDR3 DNA sequence: TGTGCCAGTAGTCCCGACAGAAATCAGCCCCAGCATTTT. Its protein is CASSPDRNQPQHF. The V call is TRBV19, the J call TRBJ1-5; tentatively, D is TRBD1 (5 bases). The CDR3 sequence is 13 residues long. Germline V gene lookup returns CDR1 LNHDA and CDR2 SQIVND (reference sequence). The germline V and J ends were trimmed by 5 bases and 4 bases, with 9 bases remaining between them. The entire variable domain, with the rest obtained from reference TRBV19 and TRBJ1-5, is as follows: DGGITQSPKYLFRKEGQNVTLSCEQNLNHDAMYWYRQDPGQGLRLIYYSQIVNDFQKGDIAEGYSVSREKKESFPLTVTSAQKNPTAFYLCASSPDRNQPQHFGDGTRLSIL.

The chain has TRBV5-1 and TRBJ1-2, with 7 bases identical to TRBD1. The CDR3 has 14 residues. Trimming at V came to 5 bases and at J to 4 bases, leaving 8 bases not matched to a gene. CDR1 is SGHRS, CDR2 YFSETQ, per germline. The CDR3 DNA follows: TGCGCCAGCAGATTCGCGGACAGGCCCTATGGCTACACCTTC. Protein sequence: CASRFADRPYGYTF.

The rearrangement uses TRBV11-2 and TRBJ2-7, with a possible D match to TRBD1 (6 bases). There are 16 residues in the CDR3. The germline V and J ends were trimmed by 0 bases and 3 bases, with 15 bases remaining between them. Germline V gene data show CDR1 as SGHAT and CDR2 as FQNNGV. The CDR3 coding sequence is TGTGCCAGCAGCTTAGATCGGCAGGGGAGAGTCTACGAGCAGTACTTC. Its protein product is CASSLDRQGRVYEQYF.